The clone carrying this T cell receptor (beta chain) was seen only a few times. Its antigen is undetermined. Produced via immunoSEQ multiplex PCR; TCRdb's table is partial and in-frame only. This sample has approximately 30,000 clones, with about 79% found just once. The data belong to a study of Tregs in tolerant kidney transplant recipients. There are 16 residues in the CDR3. Trimming took off 3 bases at V and 8 bases at J, with 20 bases between the two ends. Germline-derived CDR1 and CDR2 are SGHNT and YYREEE (reference sequence). V usage is TRBV5-4 and J usage is TRBJ1-4; tentatively, D is TRBD1 (6 bases). This TCR was sampled from a human donor in good health. Sequenced input: Tregs from blood cultured with allogeneic cells. In DNA form, the CDR3 reads TGTGCCAGCAGCTCCCGGAGGGGGGGGCGAGAGGAAAAACTGTTTTTT. This sequence encodes CASSSRRGGREEKLFF.